This is a list of T cell receptor beta chains from one sample in a study of shared clonotypes between healthy human individuals. Produced via immunoSEQ multiplex PCR; TCRdb's table is partial and in-frame only. This sample has 1,400,000 or so clones, with approximately 98.5% found just once. The sample taken for sequencing was naive CD4+ T cells sorted from blood. The receptors originated from a man aged 25 to 45 in good health. Both conserved end residues are trimmed from each CDR3.

V gene: TRBV2; J gene: TRBJ1-2; CDR3 protein: ASSVGFNYGYT
V gene: TRBV5-4; J gene: TRBJ2-7; CDR3 protein: ASSFFTGASYEQY
V gene: TRBV5-4; J gene: TRBJ1-5; CDR3 protein: ASSPGQGRGQPQH
V gene: TRBV5-1; J gene: TRBJ2-5; CDR3 protein: APPGTQETQY
V gene: TRBV11-2; J gene: TRBJ2-1; CDR3 protein: ASSLPWMQSSYNEQF
V gene: TRBV19; J gene: TRBJ2-5; CDR3 protein: ASSVVPLTGLETQY
V gene: TRBV7-9; J gene: TRBJ1-5; CDR3 protein: ASSRPGGGNQPQH
V gene: TRBV4-3; J gene: TRBJ2-2; CDR3 protein: ASSQAVVAGELF
V gene: TRBV7-2; J gene: TRBJ1-2; CDR3 protein: ASSYSNYGYT
V gene: TRBV7-3; J gene: TRBJ2-1; CDR3 protein: ASSPGLAANNEQF
V gene: TRBV5-1; J gene: TRBJ1-4; CDR3 protein: ASRAAGDEKLF
V gene: TRBV6-5; J gene: TRBJ1-5; CDR3 protein: ASQTRGPQH